The next 30 T cell receptor beta chains were all read from a single sample in a study of breast tumors, draining lymph nodes, adjacent tissues. TCRdb re-called the multiplex PCR reads with MiXCR, one entry per CDR3 protein. The table shows under 250,000 distinct CDR3 sequences, with roughly 32% occurring only once. Samples came from axillary lymph nodes draining the breast cancer. The material sequenced was axillary lymph node tissue. The source is a female donor with breast cancer. Some clones in this sample may be carry-over from other donors' samples.

Many counts were recorded for this clonotype. The J gene is TRBJ2-3, the V gene TRBV11-1; the D gene could be TRBD1 or TRBD2 (5 bases each). V was clipped by 5 bases and J by 5 bases, with 14 bases between them. CDR1 and CDR2 from the germline V gene are SGHAT and FQDESV (reference sequence). This CDR3 is built from 14 residues. In nucleotides, the CDR3 is TGTGCCAGCAGCAAAGAGGTGGGACGAGATACGCAGTATTTT. Translating gives CASSKEVGRDTQYF.

This clonotype was seen repeatedly, ten times or more. The chain links TRBV6-6 to TRBJ1-2; TRBD1 might be the D (6 bases). The CDR3 is 16 amino acids. The V and J ends lost 2 bases and 3 bases respectively, with 16 bases between them. Looked up from germline, CDR1 is MNHNY and CDR2 is SVGAGI (reference sequence). CDR3 amino acids: CASSYSRRGADYGYTF. In DNA, the CDR3 is TGTGCCAGCAGTTACAGCCGGCGGGGGGCGGACTATGGCTACACCTTC.

This clonotype has ten or more counts. V and J are TRBV4-1 and TRBJ2-6, with D uncertain. This CDR3 has 18 residues. CDR1 and CDR2 from the germline V gene are MGHRA and YSYEKL. V shed 4 bases and J shed 0 bases, with 16 bases lying between them. CDR3 sequence: CASSPRNIRASGANVLTF. The CDR3 DNA reads TGCGCCAGCAGCCCCCGGAATATAAGAGCCTCTGGGGCCAACGTCCTGACTTTC.

V is TRBV29-1 and J is TRBJ2-5; TRBD2 matches 8 bases. The germline V gene has CDR1 SQVTM and CDR2 ANQGSEA. Losses at the gene ends were 3 bases for V and 3 bases for J; bases not matched to a gene: 6. CDR3 length: 14 amino acids. Written as DNA, the CDR3 is TGCAGCGTTGACAACGGGAGGGGGAAAGAGACCCAGTACTTC. Residues: CSVDNGRGKETQYF. The full variable domain, with the rest looked up from reference TRBV29-1 and TRBJ2-5, is SAVISQKPSRDICQRGTSLTIQCQVDSQVTMMFWYRQQPGQSLTLIATANQGSEATYESGFVIDKFPISRPNLTFSTLTVSNMSPEDSSIYLCSVDNGRGKETQYFGPGTRLLVL.

This clonotype showed up many times. The chain is built from TRBV18 and TRBJ1-2; D is possibly TRBD1 (5 bases). CDR1 is KGHSH and CDR2 is LQKENI in the germline V gene. The CDR3 extends over 12 amino acids. With 2 bases removed from V and 6 bases from J, the gap between germline ends came to 7 bases. Here the CDR3 reads CASSPGGDGYTF. For the CDR3, the DNA is TGTGCCAGCTCACCAGGGGGGGATGGCTACACCTTC. The variable domain in full, with the rest retrieved from reference TRBV18 and TRBJ1-2, is NAGVMQNPRHLVRRRGQEARLRCSPMKGHSHVYWYRQLPEEGLKFMVYLQKENIIDESGMPKERFSAEFPKEGPSILRIQQVVRGDSAAYFCASSPGGDGYTFGSGTRLTVV.

To note about this clonotype: One end of the junction varies from germline; a read error may be responsible. The chain combines TRBV19 with TRBJ1-6; D may be TRBD1 (5 bases). This CDR3 contains 15 residues. Looked up from germline, CDR1 is LNHDA and CDR2 is SQIVND (reference sequence). The CDR3, as DNA: TGCGCCAGTAGTATAGTCGGGGCAGGGAATTCACCCCTCCACTTT. This codes for CASSIVGAGNSPLHF.

There are many counts of this clonotype. The genes are TRBV11-2 and TRBJ1-2; 7 positions match TRBD1. Trimming cost V 1 base and J 4 bases; bases outside gene matches: 3. The CDR3 runs to 14 residues. Germline CDR1 reads SGHAT; CDR2 reads FQNNGV. The CDR3 is CASSLAGQTYGYTF. In nucleotides, the CDR3 is TGTGCCAGCAGCTTAGCGGGACAGACCTATGGCTACACCTTC.

The table lists this clonotype with many counts. This chain links TRBV29-1 with TRBJ2-1, with 12 bases matching TRBD1. CDR1 is SQVTM and CDR2 is ANQGSEA in the germline V gene. CDR3 size: 21 residues. J gave up 0 bases and V 1 base, and 16 bases lay outside the gene matches. The CDR3 here is CSVEGGYGTGGDPSSYNEQFF. The CDR3 DNA reads TGCAGCGTTGAAGGGGGGTACGGGACAGGGGGCGACCCGAGCTCCTACAATGAGCAGTTCTTC.

This clonotype was seen repeatedly, ten times or more. V usage is TRBV18 and J usage is TRBJ2-2; 7 bases are a match to TRBD1. With V trimmed by 1 base and J by 2 bases, 7 bases remained unmatched. The CDR3 covers 17 residues. The germline V gene has CDR1 KGHSH and CDR2 LQKENI. Here the CDR3 reads CASSPLPGTDNTGELFF. DNA for the CDR3: TGTGCCAGCTCACCACTCCCGGGGACAGATAACACCGGGGAGCTGTTTTTT.

The table lists this clonotype with many counts. The V and J genes are TRBV29-1 and TRBJ1-2; unclear D gene. The CDR3 has 10 residues. V lost 4 bases to trimming and J lost 8 bases, with 8 bases between them. The germline V gene encodes CDR1 SQVTM and CDR2 ANQGSEA. CDR3 sequence reads: CSVALGGYTF. As DNA, the CDR3 is TGCAGCGTTGCCTTGGGGGGCTACACCTTC.

Note on this clonotype: Given a much more abundant clone one base away, this may be a read error. The gene calls are TRBV18 and TRBJ1-3, with unresolved D. With 2 bases removed from V and 4 bases from J, the gap between germline ends came to 9 bases. The germline gives CDR1 KGHSH, CDR2 LQKENI. There are 14 residues in the CDR3. The CDR3 protein is CASSPTARGNTIYF. DNA of the CDR3: TGTGCCAGCTCACCAACAGCGAGAGGAAACACCATATATTTT. The whole variable domain, filled in from reference TRBV18 and TRBJ1-3, reads NAGVMQNPRHLVRRRGQEARLRCSPMKGHSHVYWYRQLPEEGLKFMVYLQKENIIDESGMPKERFSAEFPKEGPSILRIQQVVRGDSAAYFCASSPTARGNTIYFGEGSWLTVV.

This clonotype turned up a few times. A read error may explain this, as a much larger clone is one base away. The rearrangement uses TRBV20-1 and TRBJ2-7; 11 bases fit TRBD2. Germline-derived CDR1 and CDR2 are DFQATT and SNEGSKA (reference sequence). This CDR3 has 16 residues. CDR3 sequence: CSASPSGRSSSYEQHF. In DNA, the CDR3 is TGCAGTGCTAGTCCTAGCGGGAGGTCCAGCTCCTACGAGCAGCACTTC.

This clonotype was observed a handful of times. This chain links TRBV19 with TRBJ1-1; TRBD1 matches at 8 bases. The V gene's germline CDR1 is LNHDA and CDR2 SQIVND (reference sequence). This CDR3 is built from 15 residues. V gave up 6 bases and J gave up 1 base; unmatched junction bases: 7. CDR3 nucleotide sequence: TGTGCCAGTAGCGACCCCGACAGGGGGAACACTGAAGCTTTCTTT. Its translation is CASSDPDRGNTEAFF.

For this clonotype: A junction boundary mismatches the germline segment, possibly from a read error. The V gene is TRBV4-2, the J gene TRBJ2-7; 8 nucleotides align to TRBD1. Germline V gene data show CDR1 as LGHNA and CDR2 as YNFKEQ. CDR3 length: 15 residues. This CDR3 is CVSSPQDRARHEQYF. DNA for the CDR3: TGTGTCAGCAGCCCTCAGGACAGGGCAAGGCACGAGCAGTACTTC.

This clonotype was seen more than once but under ten times. This could be a read error, since a much larger clone is one nucleotide away. The chain carries TRBV20-1 and TRBJ1-2; 7 bases align to TRBD1. V trimming: 1 base; J trimming: 10 bases; junction bases outside the gene matches: 9. This CDR3 has 13 residues. The germline V gene encodes CDR1 DFQATT and CDR2 SNEGSKA (reference sequence). The CDR3 DNA follows: TGCAGTGCTAGAGCACAGGGGCTATCCGCCTACACCTTC. It specifies CSARAQGLSAYTF.

In this sample, this clonotype turned up a few times. With a much larger clone just one base away, this may be a read error. The rearrangement joins TRBV11-2 to TRBJ2-7; perhaps TRBD2 as D (5 bases). CDR3 length: 14 residues. Deletions cut 5 bases from V and 2 bases from J, with 13 bases between. Germline-derived CDR1 and CDR2 are SGHAT and FQNNGV. The CDR3 sequence is CASSRGRTTYEQYF. CDR3 nucleotide sequence: TGTGCCAGCAGCCGGGGTCGGACGACCTACGAGCAGTACTTC.

This clonotype was found many times. The J gene is TRBJ2-1, the V gene TRBV20-1; the D is unclear. CDR3 length: 12 amino acids. V was cut by 3 bases and J by 6 bases, with 9 bases left in between. Per the germline V gene, CDR1 is DFQATT and CDR2 is SNEGSKA (reference sequence). The chain's CDR3 is CSASVQFNEQFF. In DNA, the CDR3 is TGCAGTGCTAGCGTCCAATTCAATGAGCAGTTCTTC.

The chain has TRBV6-2 or TRBV6-3 and TRBJ1-5; possible D gene TRBD1, 6 bases. Trimming removed 0 bases from V and 0 bases from J, with 12 bases in between. This CDR3 has 17 amino acids. Germline V gene lookup returns CDR1 MNHEY and CDR2 SVGEGT. The CDR3: CASSYSQGRRSNQPQHF. CDR3 coding DNA: TGTGCCAGCAGTTACTCCCAGGGGAGGCGTAGCAATCAGCCCCAGCATTTT.

This clonotype was picked up many times. In DNA form, the CDR3 reads TGTGCCAGCAGCCGACAGGGGCCTGATACGCAGTATTTT. It specifies CASSRQGPDTQYF. The rearrangement joins TRBV7-3 to TRBJ2-3, with 8 nucleotides matching TRBD1. The germline gives CDR1 SGHTA, CDR2 FQGTGA. Losses at the gene ends were 5 bases for V and 6 bases for J; bases not matched to a gene: 4. CDR3 length: 13 residues.

The chain's CDR3 is CASSIAGRETQYF. The CDR3 DNA reads as TGTGCCAGTAGTATAGCGGGAAGGGAGACCCAGTACTTC. V is TRBV19 and J is TRBJ2-5, with D possibly matching TRBD2 (5 bases). This CDR3 contains 13 residues. V lost 1 base and J 5 bases, leaving 8 bases between the germline ends. Looked up from germline, CDR1 is LNHDA and CDR2 is SQIVND (reference sequence). The full variable domain, with the rest looked up from reference TRBV19 and TRBJ2-5, is DGGITQSPKYLFRKEGQNVTLSCEQNLNHDAMYWYRQDPGQGLRLIYYSQIVNDFQKGDIAEGYSVSREKKESFPLTVTSAQKNPTAFYLCASSIAGRETQYFGPGTRLLVL.

On this clonotype: A much larger clone lies one base from this, so it may be a read error. The conserved closing phenylalanine or tryptophan is absent in this CDR3, likely reflecting a read error. The CDR3 region is CASSSSGRSTDTQYS. The CDR3 DNA is TGTGCCAGCAGCTCTAGCGGCAGAAGCACAGATACGCAGTATTCT. This chain uses TRBV5-4 with TRBJ2-3, with 7 positions matching TRBD2. Losses at the gene ends were 3 bases for V and 0 bases for J; bases not matched to a gene: 4. This CDR3 spans 15 amino acids. Germline lookup yields CDR1 SGHNT and CDR2 YYREEE (reference sequence).

This clonotype was detected many times. The chain combines TRBV5-1 with TRBJ2-2; 9 bases are shared with TRBD2. Germline assignment: CDR1 SGHRS and CDR2 YFSETQ. The CDR3 sequence is 15 residues long. V lost 5 bases, J lost 1 base, and 3 bases stayed unmatched. CDR3 coding DNA: TGCGCCAGCAGATCTAGCGGGGTGAACACCGGGGAGCTGTTTTTT. Its protein is CASRSSGVNTGELFF.

This clonotype was recorded at least ten times. V usage is TRBV19 and J usage is TRBJ1-5; D is possibly TRBD1 (6 bases). V gave up 5 bases and J gave up 11 bases, with 22 bases separating them. In germline, CDR1 is LNHDA, CDR2 SQIVND (reference sequence). The CDR3 runs 15 residues. The CDR3 nucleotides are TGTGCCAGTAGTGCGAGGACAGCGCAATCAGTGGCCCAGCATTTT. Its protein product is CASSARTAQSVAQHF.

This clonotype showed up just a few times. This clone may be a read error of a much larger clone one base away. V usage is TRBV20-1 and J usage is TRBJ2-5; 7 bases are shared with TRBD2. The V segment lost 1 base and the J segment 7 bases; nucleotides outside the gene matches: 12. The germline V gene has CDR1 DFQATT and CDR2 SNEGSKA (reference sequence). The length of the CDR3 is 15 residues. The CDR3 region has the DNA TGCAGTGCTAGAGCGTTAGGGCTAGCGGCGAGGACCCAGTACTTC. This codes for CSARALGLAARTQYF.

This clonotype was observed at least ten times. The rearrangement links TRBV20-1 to TRBJ2-3, with D possibly matching TRBD2 (5 bases). The germline CDR1 and CDR2 sequences are DFQATT and SNEGSKA (reference sequence). V was shortened by 6 bases and J by 1 base, with 8 bases between the two germline ends. The CDR3 runs 12 residues. The CDR3 DNA is TGCAGTGCCGGGAAGCGCACAGATACGCAGTATTTT. Translated, it gives CSAGKRTDTQYF.

This clonotype was observed at least ten times. V and J are TRBV14 and TRBJ1-4; D perhaps matches TRBD1 (5 bases). Trimming left V 5 bases short and J 5 bases short, with 9 bases between. Germline assignment: CDR1 SGHDN and CDR2 FVKESK. CDR3 length: 13 amino acids. In DNA form, the CDR3 reads TGTGCCAGCAGCAGACAGTTAAATGAAAAACTGTTTTTT. This codes for CASSRQLNEKLFF.

This clonotype was seen repeatedly, ten times or more. The chain carries TRBV11-2 and TRBJ2-1; TRBD2 aligns across 8 bases. CDR3 length equals 15 residues. CDR1 is SGHAT and CDR2 is FQNNGV in the germline V gene. V trimming: 5 bases; J trimming: 3 bases; junction bases outside the gene matches: 6. Here the CDR3 reads CASSTSGSFYNEQFF. The CDR3 DNA follows: TGTGCCAGCAGCACAAGCGGGAGCTTCTACAATGAGCAGTTCTTC.

V gene TRBV24-1 combines with J gene TRBJ2-2; D might be TRBD1 or TRBD2, each matching 5 bases. Germline CDR1 is KGHDR and CDR2 is SFDVKD. This CDR3 has 12 residues. Trimming stripped 0 bases from V and 15 bases from J, with 10 bases between. As DNA, the CDR3 is TGTGCCACCAGTGATTTGAGTGGGGGAGTGTTTTTT. Translation: CATSDLSGGVFF.

V and J are TRBV12-3 or TRBV12-4 and TRBJ1-5; 8 nucleotides agree with TRBD1. The CDR3 consists of 15 residues. With 7 bases clipped from V and 8 bases from J, the junction kept 13 bases outside the gene matches. DNA of the CDR3: TGTGCCAGCACTCACAGGGGGGGGGCAATGGAGCCCCAGCATTTT. Its protein product is CASTHRGGAMEPQHF.

This clonotype was seen ten or more times. This chain uses TRBV6-6 with TRBJ2-3, with 8 bases identical to TRBD2. The CDR3 sequence is 16 residues long. Germline-derived CDR1 and CDR2 are MNHNY and SVGAGI (reference sequence). After removal of 0 bases from V and 2 bases from J, the junction contained 4 bases not matched to a gene. CDR3 protein: CASSYSTGRDTDTQYF. DNA of the CDR3: TGTGCCAGCAGTTACTCGACCGGGAGGGACACAGATACGCAGTATTTT.